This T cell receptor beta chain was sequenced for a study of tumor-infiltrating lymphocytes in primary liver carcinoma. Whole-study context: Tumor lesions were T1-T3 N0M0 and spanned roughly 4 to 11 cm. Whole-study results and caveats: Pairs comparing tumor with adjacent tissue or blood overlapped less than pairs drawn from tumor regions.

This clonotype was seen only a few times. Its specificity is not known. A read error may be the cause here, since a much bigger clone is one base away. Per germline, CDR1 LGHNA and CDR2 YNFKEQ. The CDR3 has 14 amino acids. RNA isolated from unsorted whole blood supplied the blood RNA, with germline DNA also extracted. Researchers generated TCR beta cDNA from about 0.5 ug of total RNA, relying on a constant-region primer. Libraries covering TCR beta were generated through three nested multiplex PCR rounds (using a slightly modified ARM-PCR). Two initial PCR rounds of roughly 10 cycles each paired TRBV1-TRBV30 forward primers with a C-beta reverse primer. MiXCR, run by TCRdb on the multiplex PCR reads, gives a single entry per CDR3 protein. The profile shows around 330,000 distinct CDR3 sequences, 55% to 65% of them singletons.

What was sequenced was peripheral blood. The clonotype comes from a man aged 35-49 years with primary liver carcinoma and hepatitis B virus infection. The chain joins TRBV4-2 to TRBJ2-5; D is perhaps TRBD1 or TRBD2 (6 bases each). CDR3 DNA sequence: TGTGCCAGCAACCAAAAAGAGGGGGGAGAGACCCAGTACTTC. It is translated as CASNQKEGGETQYF.